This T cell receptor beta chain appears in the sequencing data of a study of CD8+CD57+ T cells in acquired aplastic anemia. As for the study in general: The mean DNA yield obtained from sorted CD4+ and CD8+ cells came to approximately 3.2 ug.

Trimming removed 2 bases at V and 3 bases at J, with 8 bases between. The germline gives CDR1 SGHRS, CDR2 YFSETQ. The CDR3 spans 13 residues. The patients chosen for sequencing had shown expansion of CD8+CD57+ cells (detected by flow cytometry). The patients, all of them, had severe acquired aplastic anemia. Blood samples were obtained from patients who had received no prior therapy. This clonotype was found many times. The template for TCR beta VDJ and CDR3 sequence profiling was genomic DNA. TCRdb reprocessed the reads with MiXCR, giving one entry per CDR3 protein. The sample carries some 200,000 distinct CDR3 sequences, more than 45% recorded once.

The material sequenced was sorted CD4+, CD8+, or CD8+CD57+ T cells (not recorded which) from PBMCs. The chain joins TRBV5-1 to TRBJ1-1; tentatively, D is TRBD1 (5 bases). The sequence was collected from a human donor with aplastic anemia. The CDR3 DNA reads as TGCGCCAGCAGCTTTGCAGGGTACACTGAAGCTTTCTTT. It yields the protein CASSFAGYTEAFF.